A selection of T cell receptor beta chains follows, all from one sample in a study of CXCR3-negative and CXCR3-positive naive CD8 T cells. TCRdb reprocessed the 5' RACE reads and keeps a single row for each CDR3 protein, giving no DNA. This listing includes around 50,000 distinct CDR3 sequences. Source material: naive CXCR3- CD8+ T cells from blood. The receptors were sampled from a human donor in good health. Some clones in this sample may be carry-over from other donors' samples. The CDR3 runs from the conserved cysteine through the conserved F or W. Fields, in order: J gene, clone size, V gene, CDR3 protein. Part of the rows lack a size; the others show once, few, many or a class for expanded clones.

j_gene: TRBJ2-5; abundance: .; v_gene: TRBV20-1; CDR3aa: CSARGLGRETQYF
j_gene: TRBJ1-4; abundance: .; v_gene: TRBV12-5; CDR3aa: CASGTRLGFYEKLFF
j_gene: TRBJ1-5; abundance: .; v_gene: TRBV28; CDR3aa: CASRPQPYSKQPQHF
j_gene: TRBJ2-1; abundance: .; v_gene: TRBV6-5; CDR3aa: CASSYSGESSYNKQFF
j_gene: TRBJ2-2; abundance: .; v_gene: TRBV29-1; CDR3aa: CSVGPATGELFF
j_gene: TRBJ2-7; abundance: .; v_gene: TRBV6-2/TRBV6-3; CDR3aa: CASSYPLQRGDSSYEQYF
j_gene: TRBJ1-5; abundance: .; v_gene: TRBV7-8; CDR3aa: CASSLGTGVYQPQHF
j_gene: TRBJ1-5; abundance: .; v_gene: TRBV28; CDR3aa: CASSLDGANQPQHF
j_gene: TRBJ2-1; abundance: .; v_gene: TRBV20-1; CDR3aa: CSASVLNNEQFF
j_gene: TRBJ1-2; abundance: .; v_gene: TRBV9; CDR3aa: CASSVEGTGRNYGYTF
j_gene: TRBJ2-2; abundance: .; v_gene: TRBV20-1; CDR3aa: CSASDWLAANTGELFF
j_gene: TRBJ1-1; abundance: .; v_gene: TRBV29-1; CDR3aa: CSVEEAGGTEAFF
j_gene: TRBJ2-7; abundance: .; v_gene: TRBV11-2; CDR3aa: CASSPGAGGTYEQYF
j_gene: TRBJ2-3; abundance: .; v_gene: TRBV7-8; CDR3aa: CASTLGDRGGDTQYF
j_gene: TRBJ2-7; abundance: .; v_gene: TRBV20-1; CDR3aa: CSARDATVVSYEQYF
j_gene: TRBJ2-7; abundance: .; v_gene: TRBV6-5; CDR3aa: CASNPGQGRNEQYF
j_gene: TRBJ1-1; abundance: .; v_gene: TRBV7-9; CDR3aa: CASSSRELTGNTEAFF
j_gene: TRBJ2-1; abundance: .; v_gene: TRBV7-9; CDR3aa: CASSFSGTNNEQFF
j_gene: TRBJ1-1; abundance: .; v_gene: TRBV5-1; CDR3aa: CASSSTGGRNTEAFF
j_gene: TRBJ2-7; abundance: .; v_gene: TRBV14; CDR3aa: CASSPGLHYEQYF
j_gene: TRBJ2-5; abundance: .; v_gene: TRBV2; CDR3aa: CASSVYPGQWETQYF
j_gene: TRBJ2-1; abundance: .; v_gene: TRBV28; CDR3aa: CASSSQKKTGQNSDEQFF
j_gene: TRBJ2-1; abundance: .; v_gene: TRBV27; CDR3aa: CASSLTSGFRNEQFF
j_gene: TRBJ2-1; abundance: .; v_gene: TRBV6-4; CDR3aa: CASSGGESGGHNEQFF
j_gene: TRBJ2-7; abundance: .; v_gene: TRBV28; CDR3aa: CASSFPRGMLDSYEQYF
j_gene: TRBJ2-7; abundance: .; v_gene: TRBV20-1; CDR3aa: CSAPMTSETYEQYF
j_gene: TRBJ2-3; abundance: medium-sized; v_gene: TRBV28; CDR3aa: CASSFQGLAGTVDTQYF
j_gene: TRBJ2-7; abundance: .; v_gene: TRBV3-1; CDR3aa: CASSQVTGTARLKQYF
j_gene: TRBJ2-3; abundance: .; v_gene: TRBV25-1; CDR3aa: CASSSDRGTDTQYF
j_gene: TRBJ1-1; abundance: .; v_gene: TRBV28; CDR3aa: CASSLYRGTEAFF
j_gene: TRBJ2-2; abundance: .; v_gene: TRBV3-1; CDR3aa: CASSTNRAGELFF
j_gene: TRBJ1-4; abundance: .; v_gene: TRBV4-3; CDR3aa: CASSQDAASELFF
j_gene: TRBJ2-1; abundance: .; v_gene: TRBV20-1; CDR3aa: CSAFHNGGEQFF
j_gene: TRBJ1-2; abundance: .; v_gene: TRBV29-1; CDR3aa: CSVETGPYGYTF
j_gene: TRBJ2-1; abundance: .; v_gene: TRBV4-3; CDR3aa: CASSQDPRAYFDEQFF
j_gene: TRBJ2-5; abundance: .; v_gene: TRBV5-1; CDR3aa: CASSHRDRLGETQYF
j_gene: TRBJ2-7; abundance: .; v_gene: TRBV6-5; CDR3aa: CASSFQGGSYEQYF
j_gene: TRBJ2-1; abundance: .; v_gene: TRBV12-3/TRBV12-4; CDR3aa: CASGRSSLSSYNEQFF
j_gene: TRBJ2-5; abundance: .; v_gene: TRBV7-9; CDR3aa: CASSTTDRRDQETQYF
j_gene: TRBJ1-2; abundance: .; v_gene: TRBV29-1; CDR3aa: CSVSQGANGYTF
j_gene: TRBJ2-3; abundance: .; v_gene: TRBV24-1; CDR3aa: CATSDLQGDRPTQYF
j_gene: TRBJ2-5; abundance: .; v_gene: TRBV5-5; CDR3aa: CASSPLGTGASWETQYF
j_gene: TRBJ1-5; abundance: .; v_gene: TRBV20-1; CDR3aa: CSAIQGPGSNQPQHF
j_gene: TRBJ2-7; abundance: .; v_gene: TRBV14; CDR3aa: CASSQDRLGLAGGTYEQYF
j_gene: TRBJ1-1; abundance: .; v_gene: TRBV28; CDR3aa: CASSLTGDSQNTEAFF